One and the same sample provided the 6 T cell receptor beta chains below, sequenced in a study of beta chain features in type 1 diabetes. The isolated RNA, all of it, was reverse transcribed, so expressed TCRB transcripts were what got sequenced. Profiled with immunoSEQ multiplex PCR; TCRdb holds only in-frame clones, not every one. Of fewer than 550,000 clones detected, 11% appear once; the ten largest clones hold about 0.042%. The sample was naive CD4+ T cells from blood. The receptor source for this set is a woman aged 18-35 years in good health.

V is TRBV7-9 and J is TRBJ1-2; the D is unclear. This CDR3 is built from 14 residues. V shed 3 bases and J shed 4 bases, with 12 bases lying between them. Germline values: CDR1 SEHNR, CDR2 FQNEAQ (reference sequence). The CDR3 coding sequence is TGTGCCAGCAGCTTCTTGGCCTTGGGCTATGGCTACACCTTC. This codes for CASSFLALGYGYTF. The complete variable domain, with remaining parts taken from reference TRBV7-9 and TRBJ1-2, reads DTGVSQNPRHKITKRGQNVTFRCDPISEHNRLYWYRQTLGQGPEFLTYFQNEAQLEKSRLLSDRFSAERPKGSFSTLEIQRTEQGDSAMYLCASSFLALGYGYTFGSGTRLTVV.

This clone has a handful of counts. The gene calls are TRBV7-9 and TRBJ1-1; D might be TRBD1 (5 bases). V was trimmed by 5 bases and J by 4 bases, leaving 11 bases between them. Germline CDR1 and CDR2: SEHNR and FQNEAQ (reference sequence). The CDR3 is 13 amino acids. The CDR3 DNA reads TGTGCCAGCAGCCTTCGGGGGAGCACTGAAGCTTTCTTT. This gives the protein CASSLRGSTEAFF.

This clone came up a few times. The chain employs TRBV7-9 and TRBJ2-7; D possibly corresponds to TRBD2 (7 bases). Germline-derived CDR1 and CDR2 are SEHNR and FQNEAQ (reference sequence). The CDR3 sequence is 15 residues long. The ends were cut back, 1 base at V and 7 bases at J, with 17 bases in the middle. CDR3 residues: CASSLGAGGAREQYF. The CDR3 DNA sequence: TGTGCCAGCAGCTTAGGCGCTGGGGGGGCGCGGGAGCAGTACTTC.

Only a few counts were recorded for this clone. This chain uses TRBV29-1 with TRBJ1-4, with TRBD1 matching 9 bases. This CDR3 region has 14 residues. Germline CDR1 is SQVTM and CDR2 is ANQGSEA. V lost 4 bases and J lost 8; bases outside the gene matches: 8. The CDR3 region is CSVAIGTGYEKLFF. CDR3 in DNA: TGCAGCGTTGCGATTGGGACAGGGTACGAAAAACTGTTTTTT. Together with reference TRBV29-1 and TRBJ1-4, the CDR3 gives the full variable domain: SAVISQKPSRDICQRGTSLTIQCQVDSQVTMMFWYRQQPGQSLTLIATANQGSEATYESGFVIDKFPISRPNLTFSTLTVSNMSPEDSSIYLCSVAIGTGYEKLFFGSGTQLSVL.

This clone was observed a few times. V gene TRBV15 combines with J gene TRBJ2-4; D is unclear. CDR1 is LNHNV and CDR2 is YYDKDF in the germline V gene (reference sequence). CDR3 length: 17 residues. Deletions cut 0 bases from V and 6 bases from J, with 18 bases between. DNA of the CDR3: TGTGCCACCAGCAGAGAAGCCCCGGCTAGGACCCGAAACATTCAGTACTTC. It is translated as CATSREAPARTRNIQYF. The full variable domain, with the rest looked up from reference TRBV15 and TRBJ2-4, is DAMVIQNPRYQVTQFGKPVTLSCSQTLNHNVMYWYQQKSSQAPKLLFHYYDKDFNNEADTPDNFQSRRPNTSFCFLDIRSPGLGDTAMYLCATSREAPARTRNIQYFGAGTRLSVL.

V is TRBV10-3 and J is TRBJ2-1; 7 bases align to TRBD2. This CDR3 is 13 amino acids long. V lost 6 bases to trimming and J lost 5 bases; unmatched junction nucleotides: 4. Germline V gene lookup returns CDR1 ENHRY and CDR2 SYGVKD. The CDR3 sequence: CAIRGTINNEQFF. Here the CDR3 DNA reads TGTGCCATCAGGGGGACTATAAACAATGAGCAGTTCTTC.